Sequencing of this TCR beta chain was carried out in a study of T cells after yellow fever vaccination. Across the whole study: Fractions low in cell number were prepared with SMART-Seq v4 Ultra Low Input. General study results and limits: In post-booster samples, most primary-vaccination clones reappeared (approximately 97% CD4, 75% to 90% CD8). Contamination of FACS-sorted repertoires by abundant clonotypes from the bulk population could occur.

TCRdb reanalysed the 5' RACE reads using MiXCR and keeps one entry per CDR3 protein. The sample carries 150,000 to 200,000 distinct CDR3 sequences, 9.5% to 11% recorded once. In regard to this clonotype: Its antigen is unidentified.

CDR3 length: 17 residues. The trim removed 7 bases at V and 2 bases at J, leaving 13 bases unmatched. The clonotype was recovered from a young man who received the YFV17D yellow fever vaccine. This chain uses TRBV12-3 or TRBV12-4 with TRBJ2-2, with TRBD1 matching over 7 bases. Sequenced here: CD8+ T cells sorted from PBMCs, sampled 15 days after the yellow fever booster vaccination. In DNA form, the CDR3 reads TGTGCCAGCACCCCTTTTTCAGGGACAGCAAACACCGGGGAGCTGTTTTTT. Its translation: CASTPFSGTANTGELFF.